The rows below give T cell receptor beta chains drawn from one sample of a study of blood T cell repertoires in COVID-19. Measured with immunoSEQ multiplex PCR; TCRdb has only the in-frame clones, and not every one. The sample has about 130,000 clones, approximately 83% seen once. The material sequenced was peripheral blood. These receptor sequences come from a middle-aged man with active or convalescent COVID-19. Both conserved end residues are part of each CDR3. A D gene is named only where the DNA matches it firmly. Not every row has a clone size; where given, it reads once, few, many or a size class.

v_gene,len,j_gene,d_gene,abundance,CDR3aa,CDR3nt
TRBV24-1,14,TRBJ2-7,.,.,CATSASGGSGEQYF,TGTGCCACCAGTGCATCGGGGGGCTCGGGTGAGCAGTACTTC
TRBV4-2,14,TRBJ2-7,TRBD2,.,CASSQGGGTYEQYF,TGTGCCAGCAGCCAAGGCGGGGGGACCTACGAGCAGTACTTC
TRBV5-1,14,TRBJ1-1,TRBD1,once,CASSEDRGRTEAFF,TGCGCCAGCAGCGAGGACAGGGGGCGGACTGAAGCTTTCTTT
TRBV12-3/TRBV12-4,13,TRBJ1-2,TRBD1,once,CASSFVGGDGYTF,TGTGCCAGCAGTTTCGTAGGGGGCGATGGCTACACCTTC
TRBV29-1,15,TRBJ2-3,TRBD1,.,CSVVGTGVLTDTQYF,TGCAGCGTTGTCGGGACAGGGGTCCTCACAGATACGCAGTATTTT
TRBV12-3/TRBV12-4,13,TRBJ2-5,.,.,CASTPLGRETQYF,TGTGCCAGCACCCCATTGGGGAGAGAGACCCAGTACTTC
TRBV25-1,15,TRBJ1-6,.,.,CASSPQYSLNSPLHF,TGTGCCAGCAGTCCCCAGTACAGCCTTAATTCACCCCTCCACTTT
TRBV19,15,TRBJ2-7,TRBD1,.,CASSIPGQGAREQYF,TGTGCCAGTAGTATACCGGGACAGGGGGCGAGGGAGCAGTACTTC
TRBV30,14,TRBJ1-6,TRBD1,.,CAWSQGQGSSPLHF,TGTGCCTGGAGTCAGGGACAGGGGAGTTCACCCCTCCACTTT
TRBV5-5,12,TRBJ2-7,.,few,CASSRTGYEQYF,TGTGCCAGCAGCCGTACAGGGTACGAGCAGTACTTC
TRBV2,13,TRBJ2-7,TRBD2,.,CASRGGTSYEQYF,TGTGCCAGCAGGGGGGGGACCTCCTACGAGCAGTACTTC
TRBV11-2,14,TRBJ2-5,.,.,CASSVSRNEETQYF,TGTGCCAGCAGCGTGTCTAGGAATGAAGAGACCCAGTACTTC
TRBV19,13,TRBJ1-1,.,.,CASSYAGRTEAFF,TGTGCCAGTAGTTACGCAGGCCGCACTGAAGCTTTCTTT
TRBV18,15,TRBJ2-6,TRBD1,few,CASSPTGAGANVLTF,TGTGCCAGCTCACCCACAGGGGCGGGGGCCAACGTCCTGACTTTC
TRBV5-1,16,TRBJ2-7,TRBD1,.,CASSLPGTDSSYEQYF,TGCGCCAGCAGCTTACCCGGGACAGATAGCTCCTACGAGCAGTACTTC
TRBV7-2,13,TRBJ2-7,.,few,CASSFQGVYEQYF,TGTGCCAGCAGCTTCCAGGGTGTCTACGAGCAGTACTTC
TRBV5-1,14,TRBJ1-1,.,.,CASSLDGKNTEAFF,TGCGCCAGCAGCTTGGACGGGAAGAACACTGAAGCTTTCTTT
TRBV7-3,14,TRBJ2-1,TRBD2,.,CASSPGLVNNEQFF,TGTGCCAGCAGCCCAGGACTAGTCAATAATGAGCAGTTCTTC